This T cell receptor (beta chain) was recovered during a study of T cells in Graves' hyperthyroidism and ophthalmopathy. This clonotype was observed many times. The antigen remains undetermined. The study's findings and limits: Clonotypes that were expanded in thyroid above 0.001 mostly appeared in blood too.

RNA transcripts provided the source from which TCR beta CDR3 regions were amplified. HTBI primers were employed in a first-round RT-PCR of the TCR CDR3. TCRdb analysed the multiplex PCR reads with MiXCR anew, one entry per CDR3 protein. The profile shows a few hundred thousand distinct CDR3 sequences, around 50% of them singletons. CDR3 size: 14 residues. The germline CDR1 and CDR2 sequences are SEHNR and FQNEAQ (reference sequence). With 4 bases clipped from V and 3 bases from J, the junction kept 5 bases outside the gene matches. This chain links TRBV7-9 with TRBJ1-1; TRBD1 matches 7 bases. This clonotype was obtained from an adult woman with Graves' disease, either hyperthyroidism or ophthalmopathy (not recorded which). Sequencing used peripheral blood or thyroid tissue (not recorded which). CDR3 residues: CASSSRGVDTEAFF. CDR3 coding DNA: TGTGCCAGCAGCTCCAGGGGGGTCGACACTGAAGCTTTCTTT. Complete variable domain (other parts from reference TRBV7-9 and TRBJ1-1): DTGVSQNPRHKITKRGQNVTFRCDPISEHNRLYWYRQTLGQGPEFLTYFQNEAQLEKSRLLSDRFSAERPKGSFSTLEIQRTEQGDSAMYLCASSSRGVDTEAFFGQGTRLTVV.